This T cell receptor (beta chain) appears in the sequencing data of a study of blood T cell repertoires in COVID-19. The CDR3 is 16 amino acids. Germline CDR1 and CDR2: LGHDT and YNNKEL (reference sequence). V was cut by 2 bases and J by 1 base, with 14 bases left in between. Sequencing was performed with immunoSEQ multiplex PCR; in TCRdb, only in-frame clones are kept and a portion is missing. The table has 200,000 to 250,000 clones, approximately 81% seen once. Only one count was recorded for this clone. The V call is TRBV3-1 (or the pseudogene TRBV3-2), the J call TRBJ2-5, with D unresolved. The sequenced sample was peripheral blood. This clonotype was sampled from a man in his forties or fifties who had recovered from COVID-19. CDR3 residues: CASSQISNHLQETQYF. The CDR3, as DNA: TGTGCCAGCAGCCAAATCTCTAACCATCTCCAAGAGACCCAGTACTTC.